The next 3 T cell receptor beta chains were all read from a single sample in a study of CD8 T cells in ankylosing spondylitis. Study-wide results and caveats: Ankylosing spondylitis blood seemed to carry a telltale TCR beta motif made of under ten highly homologous variants.

No antigen is known for these receptors. TCRdb re-derived calls from the 5' RACE reads in MiXCR, one entry per CDR3 protein. The profile shows about 840,000 distinct CDR3 sequences, about 10% of them singletons. Sample: blood, either unsorted or a sorted T cell fraction (not recorded which). These receptors were obtained from a male donor with ankylosing spondylitis.

This clonotype was seen more than once but under ten times. The chain couples TRBV28 to TRBJ1-4; D not certain. CDR1 is MDHEN, CDR2 SYDVKM, per germline. The CDR3 has 15 amino acids. V lost 5 bases, J lost 7 bases, and 17 bases lay in between. The CDR3 reads CASSPWTLLGEKLFF. The CDR3 DNA reads as TGTGCCAGCAGTCCGTGGACCCTCCTAGGTGAAAAACTGTTTTTT. The entire variable domain, with the rest obtained from reference TRBV28 and TRBJ1-4, is as follows: DVKVTQSSRYLVKRTGEKVFLECVQDMDHENMFWYRQDPGLGLRLIYFSYDVKMKEKGDIPEGYSVSREKKERFSLILESASTNQTSMYLCASSPWTLLGEKLFFGSGTQLSVL.

This chain connects TRBV6-1 to TRBJ2-7, with TRBD1 matching 9 bases. V was pared by 7 bases and J by 4 bases, with 2 bases of the junction left unmatched. The V gene's germline CDR1 is MNHNS and CDR2 SASEGT. This CDR3 contains 12 residues. CDR3 amino acids: CASIQGAYEQYF. CDR3 DNA: TGTGCCAGCATACAGGGGGCATACGAGCAGTACTTC.

The chain is built from TRBV21-1 and TRBJ2-6; TRBD1 was called by the table and not checked on the DNA. TRBV21-1 is described as a pseudogene. The CDR3 totals 17 residues. CDR3 nucleotides: TGTGCCAGCAGCAAAGCGGGGGGGCTTACTGGGGCCAACGTCCTGACTTTC. Protein: CASSKAGGLTGANVLTF.